This T cell receptor beta chain was obtained from a study of brain T cells in children with intractable seizures. As to time point: blood from clinic visit 5 months post-surgery; TSC patient then seizure free. Only cases whose brain tissue showed the highest T cell transcript signatures were sequenced. This CDR3 region has 14 residues. V gave up 3 bases and J gave up 8 bases, with 14 bases separating them. Germline CDR1 and CDR2: MDHEN and SYDVKM. Only in-frame clones appear in the TCRdb table, and some are missing; sequencing was by immunoSEQ multiplex PCR. In the table there are approximately 330,000 clones, about 93% of which are singletons.

Source: peripheral blood, taken 5 to 6 months after surgery. The chain has TRBV28 and TRBJ1-3; D not certain. The receptor's source is a boy under three years old with tuberous sclerosis and intractable seizures. CDR3 residues: CASSLFRGRHTIYF. DNA for the CDR3: TGTGCCAGCAGTTTGTTTCGAGGGAGGCACACCATATATTTT.